Listed below are T cell receptor beta chains from one sample, sequenced in a study of Ad26.COV2.S vaccination and SARS-CoV-2 variants. Using immunoSEQ multiplex PCR, the repertoire was profiled, and TCRdb retains in-frame clones only, with some absent. The data contain 300,000 to 350,000 clones, 75% to 90% of them seen just once; the ten biggest clones take up approximately 4.5%. Sequences were derived from peripheral blood, sampled in a trial of Ad26.COV2.S vaccine versus placebo. All receptors derive from a person between 18 and 65 years old who received the Ad26.COV2.S COVID-19 vaccine or a placebo. Each CDR3 is given with its conserved first and last residue.

TRBJ1-1,TRBV6-1,CASSEALWGGTEAFF
TRBJ2-1,TRBV5-4,CASSLAPGISYNEQFF
TRBJ2-2,TRBV19,CASSIVAGGAGTGELFF
TRBJ1-2,TRBV19,CASSGRWERYGYTF
TRBJ2-1,TRBV4-3,CASSQDLRNEQFF
TRBJ2-3,TRBV13,CASSLGLRADTQYF
TRBJ1-1,TRBV19,CASSGGGMNTEAFF
TRBJ2-2,TRBV25-1,CASSASPGTENTGELFF
TRBJ2-5,TRBV5-6,CASSVRDWETQYF
TRBJ2-1,TRBV27,CASSLGREGYNEQFF
TRBJ1-4,TRBV6-5,CASSYSRGTANEKLFF
TRBJ2-1,TRBV5-1,CTSSLEGSYNEQFF
TRBJ1-2,TRBV24-1,CATSDRDSQGYTF
TRBJ2-3,TRBV14,CASSAGPSSLGMQYF
TRBJ2-2,TRBV15,CATSRISAGELFF
TRBJ1-1,TRBV25-1,CASSEKSGRGGNEAFF
TRBJ2-5,TRBV30,CAWSRRSGETQYF
TRBJ2-5,TRBV19,CASSLGLAGVAVETQYF
TRBJ1-2,TRBV7-2,CASSSRGNYGYTF
TRBJ1-3,TRBV18,CASSQGYSGNTIYF
TRBJ1-4,TRBV18,CASSPPGFTNEKLFF
TRBJ1-6,TRBV6-2/TRBV6-3,CASSYAGDSPLHF
TRBJ2-7,TRBV7-2,CASSLGQGGLGYIQYF
TRBJ1-4,TRBV6-2/TRBV6-3,CASSRTKMGKHEKLFF
TRBJ2-7,TRBV18,CASSPASTYEQYF
TRBJ2-1,TRBV5-1,CASRDDFSSYNEQFF
TRBJ2-6,TRBV11-2,CASSLYSGYSGANVLTF
TRBJ2-3,TRBV11-2,CASSLAAHGTDTQYF
TRBJ2-7,TRBV30,CAWSVTLPDEQYF
TRBJ2-1,TRBV11-3,CASSLGGQSYNEQFF
TRBJ1-6,TRBV3-1/TRBV3-2,CASRPGIRDSPLHF
TRBJ2-7,TRBV5-1,CASSLGGLSPTEQYF
TRBJ2-7,TRBV6-5,CASSLTGTLVYEQYF
TRBJ2-2,TRBV5-6,CASSSVSLGYTGELFF
TRBJ1-1,TRBV9,CASSVAAYTEAFF
TRBJ2-1,TRBV29-1,CSAGTATYNEQFF
TRBJ2-5,TRBV28,CASSFKTREVQETQYF
TRBJ2-2,TRBV15,CATSSRGNTGELFF
TRBJ1-1,TRBV9,CASSVGSTGLPMNTEAFF
TRBJ2-7,TRBV15,CATSRDISTLRLAGVEQYF
TRBJ1-4,TRBV23-1,CASGGPELFF
TRBJ1-1,TRBV21-1,CASNRGTEAFF
TRBJ1-6,TRBV5-1,CASKESSYNSPLHF
TRBJ2-3,TRBV4-2,CASSQFYRVADTQYF
TRBJ2-7,TRBV5-5,CASSPSYEQYF
TRBJ2-2,TRBV19,CASSTPSDRGSNTGELFF
TRBJ2-5,TRBV21-1,CASSKGGRGQETQYF
TRBJ1-5,TRBV5-1,CASSPGAGSYQPQHF
TRBJ2-7,TRBV11-2,CASSSSSYEQYF